This T cell receptor (beta chain) was sequenced in a study of blood T cells in healthy people across ages. The wider study: Researchers report that template switching captured about one barcoded beta molecule per two T cells.

This clonotype was picked up one time. As yet, its antigen is unknown. The sample providers were healthy Caucasian people from Russia, aged about 6 to 90. Drawing of peripheral blood yielded about 9.7 milliliters from each donor. Alongside a J-beta primer mix, a sample-barcoded 5' primer served in a second PCR lasting about 7 to 12 cycles. TCRdb processed the 5' RACE reads anew with MiXCR; each CDR3 protein has one entry. This table has 1.5 million to 2 million distinct CDR3 sequences, almost 35% appearing once. Study outcomes and limitations: Unknown CMV status may confound age-related changes in expanded clones.

V trimming: 0 bases; J trimming: 7 bases; junction bases outside the gene matches: 7. The germline V gene encodes CDR1 SGHRS and CDR2 YFSETQ. The CDR3 contains 15 residues. V usage is TRBV5-1 and J usage is TRBJ2-3; 8 bases align to TRBD1. The clonotype was recovered from a woman aged 25 to 39 in good health. Sample: blood. CDR3 nucleotide sequence: TGCGCCAGCAGCTTGGAGGGGACAGGCCCGAATACGCAGTATTTT. It specifies CASSLEGTGPNTQYF.